This entry lists 22 T cell receptor beta chains sequenced from one sample in a study of memory B cells and T cells in multiple sclerosis. Repertoires were generated with immunoSEQ multiplex PCR, while TCRdb's copy carries only in-frame clones and drops some. The repertoire holds around 50,000 clones, with approximately 80% as singletons. Stimulus-free culture yielded autoproliferating CFSE-dim and non-proliferating CFSE-high T cells, each sequenced separately. Cultures began with 45 million to 60 million CFSE-labeled PBMCs, unstimulated for 7 days, with replicate wells pooled. Their cognate antigens are unknown. Input material: PBMCs from blood kept in culture. These receptors were obtained from a human donor with multiple sclerosis.

The chain couples TRBV20-1 to TRBJ1-2; D remains ambiguous. V was cut by 6 bases and J by 1 base, with 6 bases left in between. The CDR3 loop spans 11 amino acids. Per germline, CDR1 DFQATT and CDR2 SNEGSKA (reference sequence). The CDR3 spells CSAADNYGYTF. CDR3 DNA: TGCAGTGCCGCAGATAACTATGGCTACACCTTC.

This clone showed up just once. This chain joins TRBV28 and TRBJ2-5; the D gene is possibly TRBD2 (7 bases). Germline V lookup: CDR1 MDHEN, CDR2 SYDVKM. V was pared by 2 bases and J by 7 bases, with 11 bases between. This CDR3 has 13 residues. CDR3 amino acids: CASSLAGARTQYF. The CDR3 DNA reads TGTGCCAGCAGTTTAGCGGGGGCTAGGACCCAGTACTTC.

The DNA for the CDR3 is TGTGCCAGCAGTGAAGGCGAGAACACTGAAGCTTTCTTT. Encoded protein: CASSEGENTEAFF. The rearrangement uses TRBV6-1 and TRBJ1-1; the D is unclear. V lost 1 base and J lost 1, with 4 bases in between. Germline CDR1 is MNHNS and CDR2 is SASEGT. CDR3 length: 13 amino acids.

The chain links TRBV7-2 to TRBJ1-2, with D hard to call. The germline V gene has CDR1 SGHTA and CDR2 FQGNSA. V was trimmed by 6 bases and J by 3 bases, leaving 11 bases between them. This CDR3 contains 13 residues. The CDR3 DNA reads TGTGCCAGCAGTATAAGGCAGTACTATGGCTACACCTTC. Amino acids: CASSIRQYYGYTF. Looking up the rest from reference TRBV7-2 and TRBJ1-2 gives the full variable domain: GAGVSQSPSNKVTEKGKDVELRCDPISGHTALYWYRQSLGQGLEFLIYFQGNSAPDKSGLPSDRFSAERTGGSVSTLTIQRTQQEDSAVYLCASSIRQYYGYTFGSGTRLTVV.

This clone showed up just a few times. V gene TRBV7-2 combines with J gene TRBJ1-6; no firm D call. The CDR3 sequence is 13 residues long. V lost 1 base to trimming and J lost 14 bases, with 12 bases between them. Germline V gives CDR1 SGHTA, CDR2 FQGNSA. This CDR3 is CASSLVYPSALHF. CDR3 nucleotide sequence: TGTGCCAGCAGCTTAGTATACCCCTCGGCCCTCCACTTT. Combining the CDR3 with reference TRBV7-2 and TRBJ1-6 gives the whole variable domain GAGVSQSPSNKVTEKGKDVELRCDPISGHTALYWYRQSLGQGLEFLIYFQGNSAPDKSGLPSDRFSAERTGGSVSTLTIQRTQQEDSAVYLCASSLVYPSALHFGNGTRLTVT.

This clone was seen a handful of times. This sequence joins TRBV19 and TRBJ1-6; 9 bases match TRBD1. Germline V gene sequence: CDR1 LNHDA, CDR2 SQIVND (reference sequence). This CDR3 spans 13 amino acids. V gave up 10 bases and J gave up 10 bases; unmatched junction bases: 8. The CDR3 is CATSGTGRSPLHF. CDR3 coding DNA: TGTGCCACGTCTGGGACAGGGCGATCACCCCTCCACTTT.

This chain uses TRBV7-2 with TRBJ2-2, with TRBD1 as a possible D gene (5 bases). From germline, CDR1 is SGHTA and CDR2 FQGNSA. The CDR3 covers 17 residues. The V and J ends lost 3 bases and 2 bases respectively, with 16 bases between them. CDR3 loop: CASSFGAKGLNTGELFF. For the CDR3, the DNA is TGTGCCAGCAGCTTTGGGGCGAAAGGGCTAAACACCGGGGAGCTGTTTTTT.

The V and J genes are TRBV4-3 and TRBJ1-3; possible D gene TRBD1, 5 bases. V lost 0 bases and J 1 base, leaving 19 bases between the germline ends. CDR1 is LGHNA, CDR2 YSLEER, per germline. This CDR3 region has 19 residues. This CDR3 reads CASSQDLEPQGRSGNTIYF. The DNA for the CDR3 is TGCGCCAGCAGCCAAGATTTAGAACCCCAGGGTCGGTCTGGAAACACCATATATTTT.

The V call is TRBV30, the J call TRBJ1-1; TRBD1 is a possible D gene (5 bases). CDR1 and CDR2 (germline): GTSNPN, SVGIG (reference sequence). The CDR3 contains 13 residues. Trimming shortened V by 1 base and J by 8 bases, and 14 bases separated the two germline ends. CDR3 protein: CAWSAHPGGEAFF. The CDR3 nucleotides read TGTGCCTGGAGTGCTCACCCCGGGGGAGAAGCTTTCTTT.

The chain couples TRBV5-6 to TRBJ2-5; D not resolved. Trimming stripped 2 bases from V and 1 base from J, with 6 bases between. Germline CDR1 is SGHDT and CDR2 is YYEEEE. The CDR3 has 13 amino acids. This chain's CDR3 is CASSFGSQETQYF. Written as DNA, the CDR3 is TGTGCCAGCAGCTTCGGCAGCCAAGAGACCCAGTACTTC.

The V gene is TRBV4-3, the J gene TRBJ1-2, with 9 bases that match TRBD1. The V gene end was trimmed by 4 bases and the J gene end by 3 bases; junction bases not matched to a gene: 9. Germline-derived CDR1 and CDR2 are LGHNA and YSLEER. The CDR3 has 16 amino acids. The CDR3 DNA is TGCGCCAGCAGCCGATACGACCGGGACAGGGACTATGGCTACACCTTC. Translating gives CASSRYDRDRDYGYTF.

In this sample, this clone turned up once. V gene TRBV6-6 combines with J gene TRBJ1-4; D not certain. The V and J ends lost 5 bases and 0 bases respectively, with 4 bases between them. The germline CDR1 and CDR2 sequences are MNHNY and SVGAGI (reference sequence). The CDR3 is made up of 13 amino acids. The CDR3, as DNA: TGTGCCAGCAGTCCGACAACTAATGAAAAACTGTTTTTT. It encodes CASSPTTNEKLFF.

Turning to this clone: The junction shows a germline mismatch at one end, possibly a read error. Here the CDR3 DNA reads TGTGCCAGCAGAAATACAGGGGGCACGGATACGCAGTATTTT. Its translation is CASRNTGGTDTQYF. J is TRBJ2-3 and V is TRBV6-1; 9 bases agree with TRBD1. Per germline, CDR1 MNHNS and CDR2 SASEGT. The CDR3 is 14 amino acids.

J is TRBJ1-2 and V is TRBV18, with D unclear. V lost 0 bases and J 1 base, leaving 9 bases between the germline ends. The CDR3 extends over 15 amino acids. Germline-derived CDR1 and CDR2 are KGHSH and LQKENI. For the CDR3, the DNA is TGTGCCAGCTCACCACCTGGAACAGTTAACTATGGCTACACCTTC. Translated, it gives CASSPPGTVNYGYTF.

Comments on this clone: Other nucleotide sequences in the sample specify the same CDR3. The J gene is TRBJ1-5, the V gene TRBV30; 7 positions match TRBD1. Germline V gives CDR1 GTSNPN, CDR2 SVGIG (reference sequence). The V segment lost 3 bases and the J segment 2 bases; nucleotides outside the gene matches: 1. This CDR3 spans 13 amino acids. The CDR3 is CAWRDRGNQPQHF. The CDR3 nucleotides read TGTGCCTGGAGAGACAGGGGCAATCAGCCCCAGCATTTT.

V gene TRBV28 combines with J gene TRBJ1-2; TRBD1 might be the D (5 bases). The CDR3 totals 12 residues. V lost 6 bases, J lost 7 bases, and 12 bases lay in between. Germline CDR1 reads MDHEN; CDR2 reads SYDVKM. CDR3 in amino acids: CASRLGAGGYTF. DNA of the CDR3: TGTGCCAGCAGACTAGGGGCTGGTGGCTACACCTTC.

CDR3 sequence: CASSLETYRPSYGYTF. For the CDR3, the DNA is TGTGCCAGCAGCCTCGAGACCTACAGGCCCTCCTATGGCTACACCTTC. This rearrangement joins TRBV7-2 to TRBJ1-2, with D perhaps TRBD1 (5 bases). Germline loops: CDR1 SGHTA, CDR2 FQGNSA. The CDR3 has 16 amino acids. V shed 5 bases and J shed 4 bases, with 20 bases lying between them.

The J gene is TRBJ1-1, the V gene TRBV19; D not certain. Trimming shortened V by 3 bases and J by 0 bases, and 11 bases separated the two germline ends. Germline lookup yields CDR1 LNHDA and CDR2 SQIVND (reference sequence). This CDR3 spans 15 amino acids. CDR3: CASSIRHSLNTEAFF. In DNA form, the CDR3 reads TGTGCCAGTAGTATCAGACACAGCTTGAACACTGAAGCTTTCTTT.

The V call is TRBV27, the J call TRBJ1-1; D perhaps matches TRBD1 (5 bases). CDR3 length equals 15 residues. Trimming shortened V by 5 bases and J by 6 bases, and 19 bases separated the two germline ends. The V gene's germline CDR1 is MNHEY and CDR2 SMNVEV (reference sequence). The CDR3, as DNA: TGTGCCAGCAGTCCTTGGGACGGGGAGGTTGCTGAAGCTTTCTTT. Amino acid sequence: CASSPWDGEVAEAFF.

The chain is built from TRBV14 and TRBJ1-3; no reliable D call. CDR3 length equals 15 residues. From germline, CDR1 is SGHDN and CDR2 FVKESK. Trimming shortened V by 4 bases and J by 2 bases, and 12 bases separated the two germline ends. CDR3 protein: CASSLFGHPGNTIYF. The CDR3 nucleotides read TGTGCCAGCAGCCTATTTGGCCATCCTGGAAACACCATATATTTT.

This chain uses TRBV7-8 with TRBJ1-2, with TRBD1 matching over 8 bases. Trimming removed 0 bases from V and 6 bases from J; junction bases left unmatched: 15. Germline V lookup: CDR1 SGHVS, CDR2 FQNEAQ. The CDR3 is 18 residues long. The CDR3 DNA follows: TGTGCCAGCAGCTTAGCGACCGGAATCTGGACAGGGACGGATGGCTACACCTTC. This codes for CASSLATGIWTGTDGYTF.

The table lists this clone with a few counts. The CDR3 spells CASSMTGSSYNEQFF. Written as DNA, the CDR3 is TGTGCCAGCAGCATGACAGGGAGCTCCTACAATGAGCAGTTCTTC. The J gene is TRBJ2-1, the V gene TRBV5-6; 7 nucleotides line up with TRBD1. In germline, CDR1 is SGHDT, CDR2 YYEEEE. The ends lost 4 bases at V and 0 bases at J; junction bases unmatched: 4. This CDR3 comprises 15 residues.